The 31 T cell receptor beta chains below all came from one sample that was sequenced in a study of blood T cell repertoires in COVID-19. Here immunoSEQ multiplex PCR was the method, and the copy in TCRdb shows in-frame clones only, minus some. The sample contains 250,000 to 300,000 clones, approximately 86% of which appear only once. The sequenced sample was peripheral blood. Receptors originate from a man aged 25 to 40 with active or convalescent COVID-19.

This clone is a singleton in its sample. The chain links TRBV6-5 to TRBJ1-2, with TRBD1 matching over 11 bases. V trimming: 0 bases; J trimming: 5 bases; junction bases outside the gene matches: 5. The CDR3 spans 16 residues. CDR1 and CDR2 from the germline V gene are MNHEY and SVGAGI. Written as DNA, the CDR3 is TGTGCCAGCAGTTACTCCCGGGACAGGGGGGGGTATGGCTACACCTTC. Its translation: CASSYSRDRGGYGYTF.

This clone is a singleton in its sample. This chain joins TRBV27 and TRBJ1-6, with a weak D call TRBD1 (6 bases). V lost 6 bases and J lost 10, with 19 bases in between. This CDR3 has 15 residues. CDR1 and CDR2 from the germline V gene are MNHEY and SMNVEV (reference sequence). The chain's CDR3 is CASRGRGGTGSPLHF. DNA of the CDR3: TGTGCCAGCAGAGGTAGGGGGGGCACGGGGTCACCCCTCCACTTT.

V is TRBV7-9 and J is TRBJ2-5; tentative D call: TRBD2 (5 bases). The germline V gene has CDR1 SEHNR and CDR2 FQNEAQ (reference sequence). Trimming removed 5 bases at V and 7 bases at J, with 14 bases between. CDR3 length: 13 amino acids. The CDR3 sequence is CASSTDGGGTQYF. The DNA for the CDR3 is TGTGCCAGCAGCACTGATGGAGGTGGGACCCAGTACTTC. Full variable domain (remainder filled in from reference TRBV7-9 and TRBJ2-5): DTGVSQNPRHKITKRGQNVTFRCDPISEHNRLYWYRQTLGQGPEFLTYFQNEAQLEKSRLLSDRFSAERPKGSFSTLEIQRTEQGDSAMYLCASSTDGGGTQYFGPGTRLLVL.

CDR3 DNA: TGTGCCAGCAGCTCCGGGACTAGCGGGGATCGTGAGCAGTTCTTC. Protein: CASSSGTSGDREQFF. The V gene is TRBV7-3, the J gene TRBJ2-1; TRBD2 matches at 13 bases. The V gene's germline CDR1 is SGHTA and CDR2 FQGTGA. V lost 4 bases to trimming and J lost 9 bases; unmatched junction nucleotides: 6. CDR3 length equals 15 residues.

The chain carries TRBV29-1 and TRBJ1-2; D is unresolved. The germline V gene encodes CDR1 SQVTM and CDR2 ANQGSEA. The CDR3 sequence is 11 residues long. The V and J ends lost 8 bases and 5 bases respectively, with 12 bases between them. This CDR3 is CSPYTRYGYTF. The CDR3 DNA reads as TGCAGCCCTTATACGAGGTATGGCTACACCTTC.

J is TRBJ1-2 and V is TRBV3-1 (or the pseudogene TRBV3-2); tentative D call: TRBD1 (6 bases). CDR3 length equals 16 residues. Trimming cost V 5 bases and J 2 bases, with 18 bases left between them. Germline V gene sequence: CDR1 LGHDT, CDR2 YNNKEL (reference sequence). The CDR3, as DNA: TGTGCCAGCAGCTCGCGAGCAGGGGCCTCGAACTATGGCTACACCTTC. As protein: CASSSRAGASNYGYTF.

The V gene is TRBV2, the J gene TRBJ1-6; D is ambiguous. V lost 5 bases and J 0 bases, leaving 5 bases between the germline ends. This CDR3 has 14 residues. From germline, CDR1 is SNHLY and CDR2 FYNNEI. In DNA form, the CDR3 reads TGTGCCAGCAGTCTGAGCTCCTATAATTCACCCCTCCACTTT. It specifies CASSLSSYNSPLHF.

This chain connects TRBV4-1 to TRBJ2-7, with 8 bases lining up with TRBD2. CDR3 length: 15 residues. With V trimmed by 1 base and J by 5 bases, 7 bases remained unmatched. Germline assignment: CDR1 MGHRA and CDR2 YSYEKL. CDR3 sequence: CASSQVGGGTDEQYF. In DNA form, the CDR3 reads TGCGCCAGCAGCCAAGTTGGCGGGGGGACCGACGAGCAGTACTTC.

This chain links TRBV6-5 with TRBJ2-1; D is possibly TRBD2 (5 bases). The CDR3 is made up of 15 amino acids. V was clipped by 4 bases and J by 5 bases, with 15 bases between them. Germline-derived CDR1 and CDR2 are MNHEY and SVGAGI. The CDR3 DNA sequence: TGTGCCAGCAGTTTAACAGCGGCTGAGCACAATGAGCAGTTCTTC. It yields the protein CASSLTAAEHNEQFF.

The chain uses TRBV9 and TRBJ2-7; TRBD1 matches at 7 bases. Germline values: CDR1 SGDLS, CDR2 YYNGEE. This CDR3 region has 14 residues. V lost 0 bases to trimming and J lost 5 bases; unmatched junction nucleotides: 5. CDR3 loop: CASSVGDRENEQYF. The CDR3 nucleotides are TGTGCCAGCAGCGTAGGTGACAGGGAGAACGAGCAGTACTTC.

The V gene is TRBV11-2, the J gene TRBJ1-6, with D maybe TRBD1 (5 bases). The germline CDR1 and CDR2 sequences are SGHAT and FQNNGV. The CDR3 consists of 15 residues. Trimming left V 2 bases short and J 9 bases short, with 14 bases between. Here the CDR3 reads CASSLPQIGGSPLHF. CDR3 sequence (DNA): TGTGCCAGCAGCTTACCTCAGATCGGGGGTTCACCCCTCCACTTT.

The gene calls are TRBV18 and TRBJ1-2, with D uncertain. Trimming pared 1 base from V and 6 bases from J, leaving 9 bases between. The CDR3 sequence is 13 residues long. Germline V lookup: CDR1 KGHSH, CDR2 LQKENI. The chain's CDR3 is CASSPRDFNGYTF. In nucleotides, the CDR3 is TGTGCCAGCTCACCACGCGATTTCAATGGCTACACCTTC. Based on the CDR3 plus reference TRBV18 and TRBJ1-2, the full variable domain is NAGVMQNPRHLVRRRGQEARLRCSPMKGHSHVYWYRQLPEEGLKFMVYLQKENIIDESGMPKERFSAEFPKEGPSILRIQQVVRGDSAAYFCASSPRDFNGYTFGSGTRLTVV.

This clone was picked up one time. The gene calls are TRBV15 and TRBJ1-5, with 7 bases matching TRBD1. V shed 4 bases and J 2 bases; nucleotides not matched to a gene: 14. CDR1 and CDR2 (germline): LNHNV, YYDKDF (reference sequence). This CDR3 spans 18 amino acids. CDR3 sequence reads: CATSITGQPGFGNQPQHF. The CDR3, as DNA: TGTGCCACCAGCATAACGGGACAGCCGGGGTTTGGCAATCAGCCCCAGCATTTT. Full variable domain (missing parts from reference TRBV15 and TRBJ1-5): DAMVIQNPRYQVTQFGKPVTLSCSQTLNHNVMYWYQQKSSQAPKLLFHYYDKDFNNEADTPDNFQSRRPNTSFCFLDIRSPGLGDTAMYLCATSITGQPGFGNQPQHFGDGTRLSIL.

V usage is TRBV29-1 and J usage is TRBJ1-2; 7 nucleotides agree with TRBD1. Losses at the gene ends were 8 bases for V and 2 bases for J; bases not matched to a gene: 8. This CDR3 is 13 amino acids long. Germline CDR1 SQVTM, CDR2 ANQGSEA. The CDR3 loop is CSFEDRTNYGYTF. The DNA for the CDR3 is TGCAGCTTCGAGGACAGGACGAACTATGGCTACACCTTC. Based on the CDR3 plus reference TRBV29-1 and TRBJ1-2, the full variable domain is SAVISQKPSRDICQRGTSLTIQCQVDSQVTMMFWYRQQPGQSLTLIATANQGSEATYESGFVIDKFPISRPNLTFSTLTVSNMSPEDSSIYLCSFEDRTNYGYTFGSGTRLTVV.

The V call is TRBV5-5, the J call TRBJ2-7, with D maybe TRBD2 (6 bases). Germline CDR1 reads SGHKS; CDR2 reads YYEKEE (reference sequence). This CDR3 is 15 amino acids long. V was trimmed by 4 bases and J by 1 base, leaving 15 bases between them. CDR3 in DNA: TGTGCCAGCAGCACGGACGACGGGGGATCCTACGAGCAGTACTTC. This translates into CASSTDDGGSYEQYF.

This rearrangement joins TRBV6-5 to TRBJ1-5; D is possibly TRBD1 (5 bases). Germline CDR1 reads MNHEY; CDR2 reads SVGAGI. V was shortened by 0 bases and J by 3 bases, with 12 bases between the two germline ends. This CDR3 is 16 amino acids long. The CDR3 spells CASSYSSSGPNQPQHF. DNA for the CDR3: TGTGCCAGCAGTTACTCGAGCTCAGGGCCCAATCAGCCCCAGCATTTT.

The chain recombines TRBV5-6 with TRBJ2-7; possible D gene TRBD2, 7 bases. The CDR3 is 15 amino acids. The V and J ends lost 4 bases and 6 bases respectively, with 20 bases between them. Germline CDR1 and CDR2: SGHDT and YYEEEE. The CDR3 sequence: CASSPGGGGGVEQYF. The CDR3 region has the DNA TGTGCCAGCAGCCCTGGAGGGGGGGGCGGGGTCGAGCAGTACTTC.

V usage is TRBV11-2 and J usage is TRBJ2-5; D is possibly TRBD2 (7 bases). CDR3 length: 15 residues. The germline V and J ends were trimmed by 3 bases and 2 bases, with 13 bases remaining between them. Germline loops: CDR1 SGHAT, CDR2 FQNNGV. DNA of the CDR3: TGTGCCAGCAGCTTGGGGGGGGCTGTTCAAGAGACCCAGTACTTC. It specifies CASSLGGAVQETQYF.

The chain employs TRBV5-1 and TRBJ1-3, with TRBD1 matching 9 bases. Germline trimming cut 4 bases from V and 6 bases from J; bases unmatched to any gene: 20. The CDR3 loop spans 19 amino acids. The germline CDR1 and CDR2 sequences are SGHRS and YFSETQ. The DNA for the CDR3 is TGCGCCAGCAGCGCGACAGGGGGGGATATACTTGGTATTGAAAACACCATATATTTT. Its translation: CASSATGGDILGIENTIYF.

The V and J genes are TRBV6-5 and TRBJ1-2; 10 bases map to TRBD1. Germline V CDR1 and CDR2: MNHEY, SVGAGI. The trim removed 4 bases at V and 7 bases at J, leaving 3 bases unmatched. The CDR3 is 13 residues long. In DNA form, the CDR3 reads TGTGCCAGCAGTTCCGGGACAGGGGTTGGCTACACCTTC. Encoded protein: CASSSGTGVGYTF.

The chain joins TRBV18 to TRBJ1-2; D is unresolved. The CDR3 sequence is 13 residues long. From germline, CDR1 is KGHSH and CDR2 LQKENI. Trimming removed 3 bases from V and 5 bases from J, with 10 bases in between. CDR3 sequence reads: CASSPGGYYGYTF. In nucleotides, the CDR3 is TGTGCCAGCTCACCGGGAGGGTATTATGGCTACACCTTC.

This clone showed up just a few times. The sample carries other DNA sequences with the same CDR3. The rearrangement uses TRBV2 and TRBJ1-1; the D gene is possibly TRBD1 (5 bases). The CDR3 covers 13 residues. Deletions cut 4 bases from V and 0 bases from J, with 6 bases between. The germline gives CDR1 SNHLY, CDR2 FYNNEI. CDR3 DNA: TGTGCCAGCAGTGTAGGGGTGAACACTGAAGCTTTCTTT. It is translated as CASSVGVNTEAFF.

The rearrangement joins TRBV5-6 to TRBJ1-6; tentative D call: TRBD1 (6 bases). The CDR3 runs to 15 residues. CDR1 and CDR2 from the germline V gene are SGHDT and YYEEEE. V lost 1 base to trimming and J lost 10 bases, with 15 bases between them. The CDR3 sequence is CASSLFLGAQSPLHF. DNA of the CDR3: TGTGCCAGCAGCTTGTTTCTGGGGGCGCAGTCACCCCTCCACTTT.

This clone was seen a single time. The CDR3 loop is CASSMGGGDNSPLHF. The DNA of the CDR3 is TGTGCCAGCAGCATGGGGGGGGGCGATAATTCACCCCTCCACTTT. The genes are TRBV9 and TRBJ1-6; the D gene is possibly TRBD1 (6 bases). CDR1 and CDR2 (germline): SGDLS, YYNGEE. The CDR3 extends over 15 amino acids. V was shortened by 4 bases and J by 5 bases, with 13 bases between the two germline ends.

The rearrangement uses TRBV2 and TRBJ2-7; 7 bases are shared with TRBD1. The CDR3 is made up of 15 amino acids. The germline V gene has CDR1 SNHLY and CDR2 FYNNEI. V shed 6 bases, J shed 0 bases, and the junction held 8 bases outside the gene matches. The CDR3 reads CASRNRGEPSYEQYF. The CDR3 nucleotides are TGTGCCAGCAGAAACAGGGGAGAACCCTCCTACGAGCAGTACTTC.

The V call is TRBV5-1, the J call TRBJ2-3; no definite D call. Germline CDR1 reads SGHRS; CDR2 reads YFSETQ. Trimming pared 0 bases from V and 6 bases from J, leaving 8 bases between. This CDR3 region has 13 residues. In DNA form, the CDR3 reads TGCGCCAGCAGCTTGGACTCAGGCGATACGCAGTATTTT. Translation: CASSLDSGDTQYF. Together with reference TRBV5-1 and TRBJ2-3, the CDR3 gives the full variable domain: KAGVTQTPRYLIKTRGQQVTLSCSPISGHRSVSWYQQTPGQGLQFLFEYFSETQRNKGNFPGRFSGRQFSNSRSEMNVSTLELGDSALYLCASSLDSGDTQYFGPGTRLTVL.

The V and J genes are TRBV30 and TRBJ1-6; unclear D gene. Trimming left V 7 bases short and J 6 bases short, with 19 bases between. CDR1 GTSNPN and CDR2 SVGIG come from the germline V gene (reference sequence). The CDR3 has 15 residues. The CDR3 DNA reads TGTGCCTCTGCCGGAGGGAATTTGGGTAATTCACCCCTCCACTTT. Translating it yields CASAGGNLGNSPLHF.

The chain links TRBV3-1 (or the pseudogene TRBV3-2) to TRBJ1-2; no reliable D call. Trimming stripped 0 bases from V and 8 bases from J, with 4 bases between. This CDR3 spans 11 amino acids. CDR1 LGHDT and CDR2 YNNKEL come from the germline V gene (reference sequence). The CDR3 DNA is TGTGCCAGCAGCCAAGACTTGGGCTACACCTTC. It codes for CASSQDLGYTF.

The chain has TRBV4-1 and TRBJ1-2, with 10 bases identical to TRBD1. Looked up from germline, CDR1 is MGHRA and CDR2 is YSYEKL. The trim removed 1 base at V and 5 bases at J, leaving 7 bases unmatched. There are 16 residues in the CDR3. In DNA, the CDR3 is TGCGCCAGCAGCCAAGTGGGAGGACAGGGGGGATATGGCTACACCTTC. Protein sequence: CASSQVGGQGGYGYTF.

This clone appeared a few times. The rearrangement joins TRBV20-1 to TRBJ1-2; D is undetermined. Germline V gives CDR1 DFQATT, CDR2 SNEGSKA (reference sequence). CDR3 length: 11 residues. V was pared by 0 bases and J by 8 bases, with 7 bases between. This chain's CDR3 is CSARENKGYTF. The CDR3 DNA reads TGCAGTGCTAGAGAGAACAAGGGCTACACCTTC.

The chain uses TRBV18 and TRBJ1-5; the match to TRBD1 covers 9 bases. This CDR3 has 15 amino acids. In germline, CDR1 is KGHSH, CDR2 LQKENI. Trimming took 3 bases from V and 4 from J; bases not matched to a gene: 4. The CDR3 DNA sequence: TGTGCCAGCTCACCTATCGGGACAGGGAATCAGCCCCAGCATTTT. Residues: CASSPIGTGNQPQHF.